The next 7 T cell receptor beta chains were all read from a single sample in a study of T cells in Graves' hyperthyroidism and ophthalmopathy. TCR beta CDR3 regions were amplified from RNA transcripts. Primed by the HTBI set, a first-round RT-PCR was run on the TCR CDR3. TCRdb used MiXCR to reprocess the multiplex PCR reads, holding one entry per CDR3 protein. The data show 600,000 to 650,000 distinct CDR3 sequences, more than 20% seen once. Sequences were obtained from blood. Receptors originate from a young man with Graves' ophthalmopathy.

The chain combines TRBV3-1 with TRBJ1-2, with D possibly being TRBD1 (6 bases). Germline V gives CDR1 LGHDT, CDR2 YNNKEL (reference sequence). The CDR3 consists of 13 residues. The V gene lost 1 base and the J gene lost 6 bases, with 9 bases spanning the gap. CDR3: CASSQGTDHGYTF. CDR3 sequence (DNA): TGTGCCAGCAGCCAAGGGACAGATCATGGCTACACCTTC. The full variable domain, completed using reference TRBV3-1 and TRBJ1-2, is DTAVSQTPKYLVTQMGNDKSIKCEQNLGHDTMYWYKQDSKKFLKIMFSYNNKELIINETVPNRFSPKSPDKAHLNLHINSLELGDSAVYFCASSQGTDHGYTFGSGTRLTVV.

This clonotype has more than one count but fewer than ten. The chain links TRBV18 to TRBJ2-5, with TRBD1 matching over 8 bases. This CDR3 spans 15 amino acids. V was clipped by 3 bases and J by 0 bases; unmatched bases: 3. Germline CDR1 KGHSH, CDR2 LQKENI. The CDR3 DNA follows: TGTGCCAGCTCACCCAGGACAGGGAACCAAGAGACCCAGTACTTC. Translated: CASSPRTGNQETQYF.

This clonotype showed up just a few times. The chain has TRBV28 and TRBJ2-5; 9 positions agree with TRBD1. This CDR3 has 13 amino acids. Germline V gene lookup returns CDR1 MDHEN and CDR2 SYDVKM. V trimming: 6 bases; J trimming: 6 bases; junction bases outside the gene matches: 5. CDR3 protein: CASRDRGGQTQYF. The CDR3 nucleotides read TGTGCCAGCAGGGACAGGGGCGGACAGACCCAGTACTTC. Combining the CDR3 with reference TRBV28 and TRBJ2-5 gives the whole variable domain DVKVTQSSRYLVKRTGEKVFLECVQDMDHENMFWYRQDPGLGLRLIYFSYDVKMKEKGDIPEGYSVSREKKERFSLILESASTNQTSMYLCASRDRGGQTQYFGPGTRLLVL.

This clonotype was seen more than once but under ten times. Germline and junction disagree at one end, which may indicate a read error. This CDR3 reads CASSLEGQPPSNF. The CDR3 DNA sequence: TGTGCCAGCAGCTTAGAGGGCCAGCCTCCCTCGAACTTC. V is TRBV7-2 and J is TRBJ2-5, with D hard to call. CDR3 size: 13 residues. CDR1 is SGHTA, CDR2 FQGNSA, per germline. Full variable domain (remainder filled in from reference TRBV7-2 and TRBJ2-5): GAGVSQSPSNKVTEKGKDVELRCDPISGHTALYWYRQSLGQGLEFLIYFQGNSAPDKSGLPSDRFSAERTGGSVSTLTIQRTQQEDSAVYLCASSLEGQPPSNFGPGTRLLVL.

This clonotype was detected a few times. CDR3 DNA sequence: TGTGCCAGCAGCTTAGGATTTGTTAACGAGCAGTACTTC. It codes for CASSLGFVNEQYF. This chain links TRBV7-2 with TRBJ2-7, with D uncertain. CDR3 length equals 13 residues. In germline, CDR1 is SGHTA, CDR2 FQGNSA. Trimming removed 1 base at V and 5 bases at J, with 9 bases between.

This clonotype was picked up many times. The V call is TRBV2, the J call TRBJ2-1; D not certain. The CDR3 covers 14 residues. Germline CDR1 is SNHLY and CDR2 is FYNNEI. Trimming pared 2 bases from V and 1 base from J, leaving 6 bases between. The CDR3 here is CASSEWASYNEQFF. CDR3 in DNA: TGTGCCAGCAGTGAATGGGCATCCTACAATGAGCAGTTCTTC. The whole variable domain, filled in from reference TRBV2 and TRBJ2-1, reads EPEVTQTPSHQVTQMGQEVILRCVPISNHLYFYWYRQILGQKVEFLVSFYNNEISEKSEIFDDQFSVERPDGSNFTLKIRSTKLEDSAMYFCASSEWASYNEQFFGPGTRLTVL.

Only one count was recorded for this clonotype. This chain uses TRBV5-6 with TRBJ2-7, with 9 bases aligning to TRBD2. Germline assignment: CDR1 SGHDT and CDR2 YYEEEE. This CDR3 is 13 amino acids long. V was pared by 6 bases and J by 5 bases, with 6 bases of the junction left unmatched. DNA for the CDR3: TGTGCCAGCAACGCGGGAGGGTACCACGAGCAGTACTTC. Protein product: CASNAGGYHEQYF. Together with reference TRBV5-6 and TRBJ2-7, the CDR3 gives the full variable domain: DAGVTQSPTHLIKTRGQQVTLRCSPKSGHDTVSWYQQALGQGPQFIFQYYEEEERQRGNFPDRFSGHQFPNYSSELNVNALLLGDSALYLCASNAGGYHEQYFGPGTRLTVT.